These T cell receptor beta chains were read from a single sample in a study of T cell responses to AZD1222 COVID-19 vaccine. Profiling relied on immunoSEQ multiplex PCR, and the TCRdb table lists in-frame clones only, not all of them. The sample holds 130,000 to 150,000 clones, about 91% seen once. This sample comprised peripheral blood, obtained on day 0 of MenACWY control vaccination. The receptors were sampled from an adult in good health. Both conserved end residues are part of each CDR3. The D gene is left open where the match is weak. Clone size is stated in some rows and not others, as once, few, many or a class when expanded.

>13|TRBJ2-5|-|TRBV7-2|TRBD2
CASSLELARSQYF
TGTGCCAGCAGCTTAGAACTAGCGAGGTCCCAGTACTTC
>14|TRBJ2-7|-|TRBV5-1|-
CASRILSNSYEQYF
TGCGCCAGCAGGATCTTATCAAATTCCTACGAGCAGTACTTC
>11|TRBJ2-7|-|TRBV2|-
CASSDNYEQYF
TGTGCCAGCAGTGACAACTACGAGCAGTACTTC
>15|TRBJ2-5|-|TRBV4-1|-
CASSQSPHAKETQYF
TGCGCCAGCAGCCAATCGCCTCATGCGAAAGAGACCCAGTACTTC
>13|TRBJ2-3|-|TRBV6-1|-
CASSEHFTDTQYF
TGTGCCAGCAGTGAACACTTCACAGATACGCAGTATTTT
>13|TRBJ2-1|-|TRBV28|-
CASSLGLPGEQFF
TGTGCCAGCAGTTTAGGGCTTCCTGGGGAGCAGTTCTTC
>15|TRBJ1-3|-|TRBV5-4|-
CASSLGPSSGNTIYF
TGTGCCAGCAGCTTGGGACCTAGCTCTGGAAACACCATATATTTT
>17|TRBJ1-4|-|TRBV7-2|TRBD1
CASSLGRGQATNEKLFF
TGTGCCAGCAGCTTAGGGAGGGGGCAAGCAACTAATGAAAAACTGTTTTTT
>14|TRBJ2-5|once|TRBV6-1|-
CASSPRTAQETQYF
TGTGCCAGCAGTCCGAGGACAGCCCAAGAGACCCAGTACTTC
>16|TRBJ1-3|-|TRBV18|-
CASSPPGGSSGNTIYF
TGTGCCAGCTCACCACCGGGCGGGAGCTCTGGAAACACCATATATTTT
>12|TRBJ1-6|-|TRBV29-1|-
CSVGDYNSPLHF
TGCAGCGTTGGCGACTATAATTCACCCCTCCACTTT
>12|TRBJ1-2|-|TRBV6-5|TRBD1
CASSPGQGRYTF
TGTGCCAGCAGCCCGGGACAGGGACGCTACACCTTC
>15|TRBJ1-5|once|TRBV6-5|TRBD1
CASIYRGLSNQPQHF
TGTGCCAGCATTTACAGGGGGCTAAGCAATCAGCCCCAGCATTTT
>16|TRBJ2-1|-|TRBV27|-
CASSALTGGPYNEQFF
TGTGCCAGCAGTGCCTTAACGGGGGGCCCCTACAATGAGCAGTTCTTC
>12|TRBJ1-1|-|TRBV6-2/TRBV6-3|TRBD1
CASSLRGPEAFF
TGTGCCAGCAGCCTCAGGGGGCCTGAAGCTTTCTTT
>15|TRBJ2-1|-|TRBV7-3|TRBD2
CASSSLAGTTNEQFF
TGTGCCAGCAGCTCCTTAGCGGGGACGACCAATGAGCAGTTCTTC
>13|TRBJ1-1|once|TRBV27|-
CASSKHGGTEAFF
TGTGCCAGCAGTAAACATGGGGGCACTGAAGCTTTCTTT
>15|TRBJ1-4|-|TRBV15|-
CATSRPGQGREKLFF
TGTGCCACCAGCAGACCCGGCCAGGGACGGGAAAAACTGTTTTTT
>16|TRBJ1-4|-|TRBV3-1/TRBV3-2|-
CASSQDRGPHLEKLFF
TGTGCCAGCAGCCAAGATCGGGGACCCCATTTGGAAAAACTGTTTTTT
>14|TRBJ1-1|few|TRBV27|-
CASSHAGGDLEAFF
TGTGCCAGCAGTCACGCTGGGGGGGACCTAGAAGCTTTCTTT
>20|TRBJ2-2|-|TRBV3-1/TRBV3-2|TRBD2
CASSQRQGLAGGPYTGELFF
TGTGCCAGCAGCCAACGTCAGGGACTAGCGGGAGGGCCGTACACCGGGGAGCTGTTTTTT
>17|TRBJ1-2|-|TRBV9|TRBD1
CASSDPLGQGAGYGYTF
TGTGCCAGCAGCGACCCCCTAGGACAGGGGGCGGGCTATGGCTACACCTTC
>14|TRBJ1-2|once|TRBV18|-
CASSPPRPVDGYTF
TGTGCCAGCTCACCACCGCGGCCAGTCGATGGCTACACCTTC
>15|TRBJ1-4|-|TRBV9|-
CASSARLATNEKLFF
TGTGCCAGCAGCGCACGACTAGCAACTAATGAAAAACTGTTTTTT
>16|TRBJ1-4|-|TRBV19|-
CASRTGKQGRNEKLFF
TGTGCCAGTCGCACAGGGAAGCAGGGGAGGAATGAAAAACTGTTTTTT
>17|TRBJ2-3|once|TRBV11-3|-
CASSPTGAFSSTDTQYF
TGTGCCAGCAGCCCGACCGGTGCGTTTTCTAGCACAGATACGCAGTATTTT
>15|TRBJ1-4|-|TRBV25-1|-
CASSERVAGPEKLFF
TGTGCCAGCAGTGAAAGGGTAGCGGGGCCTGAAAAACTGTTTTTT